One sample yielded the 5 T cell receptor beta chains listed below, sequenced in a study of radiation and T cells in renal cell carcinoma. The time point: baseline pretreatment blood. The treatment: 15 Gy SBRT to primary tumor, nephrectomy 4 weeks later. The data were produced by immunoSEQ multiplex PCR, yet TCRdb's version contains in-frame clones alone and is incomplete. The repertoire holds more than 95,000 clones, with approximately 82% as singletons. Sequencing was performed on blood, taken from a patient whose treatment included radiotherapy and nephrectomy. Receptor source: a woman in her sixties with renal cell carcinoma.

J is TRBJ2-2 and V is TRBV28, with a tentative D call TRBD1 (5 bases). The CDR3 runs to 18 residues. V was trimmed by 7 bases and J by 4 bases, leaving 25 bases between them. Germline CDR1 MDHEN, CDR2 SYDVKM. The CDR3 region is CASTYPTPRDSSTGELFF. CDR3 bases: TGTGCCAGCACTTACCCCACCCCCAGGGATAGTAGCACCGGGGAGCTGTTTTTT.

This clone was seen a single time. The chain joins TRBV4-3 to TRBJ1-2, with D tentatively TRBD1 (5 bases). The CDR3 loop spans 15 amino acids. V lost 0 bases, J lost 4 bases, and 12 bases lay in between. Germline V gives CDR1 LGHNA, CDR2 YSLEER. CDR3 sequence: CASSQDREGAYGYTF. The CDR3 DNA sequence: TGCGCCAGCAGCCAAGACCGGGAAGGGGCCTATGGCTACACCTTC.

CDR3 loop: CASRRTGRETQYF. Written as DNA, the CDR3 is TGTGCCAGCAGGAGGACAGGAAGGGAGACCCAGTACTTC. The chain uses TRBV6-5 and TRBJ2-5; TRBD1 aligns across 7 bases. Germline V lookup: CDR1 MNHEY, CDR2 SVGAGI. The trim removed 6 bases at V and 5 bases at J, leaving 6 bases unmatched. The CDR3 runs 13 residues.

The genes are TRBV19 and TRBJ2-7; 10 bases are a match to TRBD2. This CDR3 has 17 residues. Germline V CDR1 and CDR2: LNHDA, SQIVND (reference sequence). Unmatched junction bases numbered 12, after V lost 5 bases and J lost 2 bases. The CDR3 DNA sequence: TGTGCCAGTAGTTTAGGCACCCCTAGCGGGAGTCCCTACGAGCAGTACTTC. It translates to CASSLGTPSGSPYEQYF. The variable domain in full, completed from reference TRBV19 and TRBJ2-7, reads DGGITQSPKYLFRKEGQNVTLSCEQNLNHDAMYWYRQDPGQGLRLIYYSQIVNDFQKGDIAEGYSVSREKKESFPLTVTSAQKNPTAFYLCASSLGTPSGSPYEQYFGPGTRLTVT.

The V call is TRBV6-6, the J call TRBJ1-1, with D unresolved. Deletions cut 1 base from V and 1 base from J, with 7 bases between. CDR3 length: 14 residues. Germline CDR1 and CDR2: MNHNY and SVGAGI (reference sequence). CDR3 loop: CASSYLYPNTEAFF. The CDR3 region has the DNA TGTGCCAGCAGTTACTTGTACCCGAACACTGAAGCTTTCTTT.